The sample holds a few counts of the clone carrying this T cell receptor (beta chain). The target antigen is unknown. This entry is derived from a study of regulatory T cells in long-lasting Graves disease. General study results and limits: Newly diagnosed Graves' patients had higher TCR diversity than persistent ones. A limited number of samples was an acknowledged limitation. It was peripheral blood alone, not thyroid tissue, that was studied.

The ends lost 1 base at V and 6 bases at J; junction bases unmatched: 7. The CDR3 contains 15 residues. Germline V CDR1 and CDR2: WSHSY, SAAADI. Combining iRepertoire HTBI primers with Arm-PCR of CDR3 regions, the authors built TCR beta libraries. TCRdb used MiXCR to reprocess the multiplex PCR reads, holding one entry per CDR3 protein. The sample holds 400,000 to 500,000 distinct CDR3 sequences, 21% seen once. The time point was: persistent/refractory GD, antithyroid drugs over 5 years with positive TRAb. PBMC RNA was the source of the TCR library. The starting material was peripheral blood mononuclear cells (PBMCs), obtained when the disease was refractory, from a patient treated with antithyroid drugs. The TCR was taken from a female donor with Graves disease. The chain uses TRBV10-2 and TRBJ2-7, with 9 bases fitting TRBD2. CDR3 in DNA: TGCGCCAGCAGTGAGTATTGGACTAGCGCCGTCGAGCAGTACTTC. Translating it yields CASSEYWTSAVEQYF.